This T cell receptor (beta chain) was observed in a study of PD-1 blockade in classical Hodgkin lymphoma. Germline V lookup: CDR1 LNHDA, CDR2 SQIVND (reference sequence). This CDR3 contains 13 residues. With 6 bases removed from V and 2 bases from J, the gap between germline ends came to 11 bases. The time point: cycle 4 day 1 (C4D1), after around six weeks of nivolumab. The patients all showed relapse after autologous stem cell transplantation, while their brentuximab vedotin exposure varied. PBMCs, once thawed, yielded CD8+ T cells isolated by magnetic negative selection. Assay: immunoSEQ multiplex PCR; the TCRdb copy retains only in-frame clones and omits some. The table lists 2,500 to 3,000 clones, 70% of them singletons.

The J gene is TRBJ2-7, the V gene TRBV19; no firm D call. Material: CD8+ T cells from blood, obtained before the fourth cycle of nivolumab. The sequence was collected from a human donor with classical Hodgkin lymphoma. The chain's CDR3 is CASSTGPPYEQYF. The DNA of the CDR3 is TGTGCCAGTAGCACCGGGCCCCCCTACGAGCAGTACTTC.